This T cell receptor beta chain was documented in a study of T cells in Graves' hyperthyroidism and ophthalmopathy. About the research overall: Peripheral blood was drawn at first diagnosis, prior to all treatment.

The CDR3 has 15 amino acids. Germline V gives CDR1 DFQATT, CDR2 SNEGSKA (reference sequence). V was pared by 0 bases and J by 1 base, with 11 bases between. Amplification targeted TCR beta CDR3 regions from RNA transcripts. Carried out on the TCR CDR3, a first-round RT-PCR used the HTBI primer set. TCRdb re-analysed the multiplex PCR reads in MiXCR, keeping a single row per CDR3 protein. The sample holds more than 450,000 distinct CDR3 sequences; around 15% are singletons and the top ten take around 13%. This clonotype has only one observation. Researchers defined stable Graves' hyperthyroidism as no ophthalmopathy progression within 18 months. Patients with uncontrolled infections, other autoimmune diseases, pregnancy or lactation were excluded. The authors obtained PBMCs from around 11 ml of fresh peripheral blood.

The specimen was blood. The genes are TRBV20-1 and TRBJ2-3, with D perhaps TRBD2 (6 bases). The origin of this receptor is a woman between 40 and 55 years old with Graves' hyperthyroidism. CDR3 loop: CSARDHRRGTDTQYF. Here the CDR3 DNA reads TGCAGTGCTAGAGATCACAGGAGGGGCACAGATACGCAGTATTTT.